This T cell receptor (beta chain) comes out of a study of cytomegalovirus exposure and HLA in healthy donors. Regarding the study as a whole: In a later analysis, most CMV-associated TCR beta chains appeared HLA-restricted.

As concerns this clone: Its antigen is not known.

PCR primers comprised 60 Vbeta and 13 Jbeta primers. The data were produced by immunoSEQ multiplex PCR, yet TCRdb's version contains in-frame clones alone and is incomplete. Seen here are roughly 190,000 clones, more than 60% observed once, and the top ten hold 3.1%. The CDR3 totals 14 residues. V gave up 4 bases and J gave up 1 base; unmatched junction bases: 3. Germline-derived CDR1 and CDR2 are LNHNV and YYDKDF (reference sequence). This clonotype was obtained from a female donor in good health and CMV-seronegative. Material for sequencing was PBMCs. V is TRBV15 and J is TRBJ1-2, with 7 bases lining up with TRBD1. As DNA, the CDR3 is TGTGCCACCAGCAAAGGGGGCAGTAACTATGGCTACACCTTC. This gives the protein CATSKGGSNYGYTF. Together with reference TRBV15 and TRBJ1-2, the CDR3 gives the full variable domain: DAMVIQNPRYQVTQFGKPVTLSCSQTLNHNVMYWYQQKSSQAPKLLFHYYDKDFNNEADTPDNFQSRRPNTSFCFLDIRSPGLGDTAMYLCATSKGGSNYGYTFGSGTRLTVV.